This T cell receptor beta chain was identified in a study of shared clonotypes between healthy human individuals. Sequencing was performed with immunoSEQ multiplex PCR; in TCRdb, only in-frame clones are kept and a portion is missing. In the table there are about 820,000 clones, over 90% of which are singletons. As concerns this clone: Its antigen is unidentified.

The CDR3 length is 14 residues. Trimming took 5 bases from V and 6 from J; bases not matched to a gene: 3. Germline loops: CDR1 MNHEY, CDR2 SMNVEV (reference sequence). The naive CD8 fraction comprised CD45RO-negative cells positively selected for CCR7 and excluded terminally differentiated effector memory CD45RA+ cells. Study observations and caveats: Tissues were not sampled, only blood, and their repertoires likely differ.

The sequence came from a man between 25 and 39 years old in good health. This rearrangement joins TRBV27 to TRBJ2-3, with 12 positions matching TRBD2. The sample taken for sequencing was naive CD8+ T cells sorted from blood. CDR3 residues: CASSELAGGDTQYF. CDR3 coding DNA: TGTGCCAGCAGTGAACTAGCGGGAGGTGATACGCAGTATTTT.